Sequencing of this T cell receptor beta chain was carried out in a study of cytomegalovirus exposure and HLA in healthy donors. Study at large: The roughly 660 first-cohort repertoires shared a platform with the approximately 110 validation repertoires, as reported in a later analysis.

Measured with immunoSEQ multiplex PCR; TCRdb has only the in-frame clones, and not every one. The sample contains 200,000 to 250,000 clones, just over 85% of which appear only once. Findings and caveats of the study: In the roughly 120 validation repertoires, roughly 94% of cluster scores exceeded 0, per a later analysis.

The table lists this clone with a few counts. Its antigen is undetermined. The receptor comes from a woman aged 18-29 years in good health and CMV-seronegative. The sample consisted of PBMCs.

CDR3 residues: CASNPAGGYAETQYF. The CDR3 region has the DNA TGTGCCAGCAACCCAGCGGGAGGGTACGCGGAGACCCAGTACTTC. The chain carries TRBV6-1 and TRBJ2-5; 10 bases align to TRBD2. From germline, CDR1 is MNHNS and CDR2 SASEGT. Unmatched junction bases numbered 10, after V lost 7 bases and J lost 5 bases. The CDR3 has 15 residues.